A selection of T cell receptor beta chains follows, all from one sample in a study of PD-L1 blockade in urothelial cancer. TCRdb's table, derived via immunoSEQ multiplex PCR, lists solely in-frame clones and lacks some. The top ten hold around 0.94% of the sample, which has about 76,000 clones, more than 85% seen once. The source was PBMCs, collected around atezolizumab (anti-PD-L1) treatment. These receptors all come from a woman of 80 years or more with urothelial cancer. Both conserved end residues are part of each CDR3. Fields, in order: D gene, J gene, clone size, V gene, CDR3 protein, CDR3 DNA. A D gene is named only where the DNA matches it firmly. Where a row states a size, it is once, few, many or the class of an expanded clone; other rows omit it.

>.|TRBJ2-2|.|TRBV5-1
CASSPVRTGELFF
TGCGCCAGCAGCCCGGTCCGGACCGGGGAGCTGTTTTTT
>TRBD2|TRBJ2-1|.|TRBV18
CASSGGTQLGNEQFF
TGTGCCAGCTCGGGGGGGACCCAACTCGGCAATGAGCAGTTCTTC
>TRBD2|TRBJ2-2|.|TRBV6-5
CASSSLAGGTGELFF
TGTGCCAGCAGTTCCTTAGCGGGAGGGACCGGGGAGCTGTTTTTT
>.|TRBJ2-2|.|TRBV11-2
CASSLDSIGTQNTGELFF
TGTGCCAGCAGCTTAGATTCGATTGGGACACAGAACACCGGGGAGCTGTTTTTT
>.|TRBJ1-5|.|TRBV7-2
CASSFNSNQPQHF
TGTGCCAGCAGCTTTAATAGCAATCAGCCCCAGCATTTT
>.|TRBJ1-4|.|TRBV2
CASQVGGQEEKLFF
TGTGCCAGCCAAGTCGGGGGGCAAGAAGAAAAACTGTTTTTT
>TRBD1|TRBJ1-1|few|TRBV5-4
CASSLGTGNTEAFF
TGTGCCAGCAGCTTGGGGACAGGGAACACTGAAGCTTTCTTT
>TRBD1|TRBJ1-1|.|TRBV29-1
CSGLATGGGWEAFF
TGCAGCGGTTTAGCCACAGGGGGGGGTTGGGAAGCTTTCTTT
>TRBD2|TRBJ2-1|once|TRBV10-3
CAISESTSGNEQFF
TGTGCCATCAGTGAGTCGACTAGCGGGAATGAGCAGTTCTTC
>.|TRBJ2-1|.|TRBV6-1
CASSENFGDEQFF
TGTGCCAGCAGTGAAAACTTCGGTGATGAGCAGTTCTTC
>.|TRBJ2-5|.|TRBV5-1
CASSLQPTKETQYF
TGCGCCAGCAGCTTGCAACCGACTAAAGAGACCCAGTACTTC
>.|TRBJ1-2|.|TRBV19
CASSLTGMGGYTF
TGTGCCAGTAGTCTCACAGGGATGGGCGGCTACACCTTC
>TRBD1|TRBJ1-4|.|TRBV5-1
CASSLSPSGQGASTNEKLFF
TGCGCCAGCAGCTTGAGTCCATCGGGACAGGGGGCCTCAACTAATGAAAAACTGTTTTTT
>.|TRBJ1-2|.|TRBV19
CASSKLTGLSDQYTF
TGTGCCAGTAGTAAACTGACAGGACTCAGCGATCAATACACCTTC
>TRBD1|TRBJ1-1|.|TRBV18
CASSKRQGWTEAFF
TGTGCCAGCTCAAAGCGACAGGGCTGGACTGAAGCTTTCTTT
>.|TRBJ1-5|.|TRBV19
CASSITGGSNQPQHF
TGTGCCAGTAGTATTACGGGGGGTAGCAATCAGCCCCAGCATTTT
>.|TRBJ2-5|.|TRBV15
CATSREGRNQETQYF
TGTGCCACCAGCAGAGAGGGGCGGAACCAAGAGACCCAGTACTTC
>.|TRBJ1-5|once|TRBV19
CASIMYPEGQPQHF
TGTGCCAGTATCATGTACCCCGAGGGACAGCCCCAGCATTTT
>TRBD1|TRBJ1-1|.|TRBV30
CAWSGQGEDTEAFF
TGTGCCTGGAGCGGACAGGGAGAAGACACTGAAGCTTTCTTT
>TRBD2|TRBJ2-1|.|TRBV9
CASSVVGGSLTRYNEQFF
TGTGCCAGCAGCGTAGTCGGCGGGAGCCTCACCCGCTACAATGAGCAGTTCTTC
>TRBD1|TRBJ1-1|once|TRBV9
CASSPRDSGRTEAFF
TGTGCCAGCAGCCCCCGGGACAGCGGAAGGACTGAAGCTTTCTTT
>.|TRBJ1-2|.|TRBV28
CASSLGGARGYTF
TGTGCCAGCAGTCTAGGGGGGGCGCGGGGCTACACCTTC
>.|TRBJ2-7|.|TRBV18
CASSPTPRSHGYEQYF
TGTGCCAGCTCACCAACCCCCCGGTCCCACGGCTACGAGCAGTACTTC
>.|TRBJ2-1|.|TRBV4-1
CASSQRDRGLAGGDEQFF
TGCGCCAGCAGCCAAAGGGACAGGGGGCTAGCGGGAGGGGATGAGCAGTTCTTC
>.|TRBJ1-3|.|TRBV10-3
CAIRAIGGNTIYF
TGTGCCATCAGAGCCATTGGCGGGAACACCATATATTTT
>.|TRBJ2-5|.|TRBV12-5
CASGLSGGETQYF
TGTGCTAGTGGTTTGAGCGGCGGGGAGACCCAGTACTTC
>.|TRBJ2-6|.|TRBV18
CASSPQGLANVLTF
TGTGCCAGCTCACCCCAGGGCTTGGCCAACGTCCTGACTTTC
>TRBD1|TRBJ1-1|.|TRBV5-1
CASSSPGQGLGTEAFF
TGCGCCAGCAGCTCCCCCGGACAGGGGTTGGGCACTGAAGCTTTCTTT
>TRBD2|TRBJ2-2|.|TRBV7-6
CASQLAGRTGELFF
TGTGCCAGCCAACTAGCGGGAAGGACCGGGGAGCTGTTTTTT
>TRBD2|TRBJ2-3|.|TRBV5-4
CASSLRLAGPTDTQYF
TGTGCCAGCAGCTTGAGACTAGCGGGACCCACAGATACGCAGTATTTT